This entry is about one TCR beta chain. Per the study methods: Nucleated cell number was recorded as an estimate derived from reference gene primer amplification. Only in-frame clones appear in the TCRdb table, and some are missing; sequencing was by immunoSEQ multiplex PCR. V and J calls plus clone size are reproduced from that table; the DNA served to infer D and trimming. The repertoire holds 150,000 to 200,000 clones, with 70% to 90% as singletons. The data were taken from a study of blood T cell repertoires in COVID-19. Study information: The United States, Italy and Spain were the sources of the acute and convalescent COVID-19 samples. The cDNA or gDNA used as material had been derived from T cells, B-cell-depleted T cells, or PBMCs.

There are 15 residues in the CDR3. Germline V gene sequence: CDR1 KGHSH, CDR2 LQKENI. The V gene end was trimmed by 3 bases and the J gene end by 6 bases; junction bases not matched to a gene: 7. This TCR was recovered from an older man with active or convalescent COVID-19. The sequenced sample was peripheral blood. The V call is TRBV18, the J call TRBJ2-5; 10 bases are a match to TRBD1. CDR3 sequence (DNA): TGTGCCAGCTCACCTCGACAGGGGGCTCGGAAGACCCAGTACTTC. It encodes CASSPRQGARKTQYF.